Presented here are 10 T cell receptor beta chains from one specimen sequenced in a study of neurological immune-mediated disorders. TCRdb recomputed calls from the 5' RACE reads with MiXCR, one row per CDR3 protein. The table includes more than 75,000 distinct CDR3 sequences, about a tenth detected once. The specimen was PBMCs. The receptors shown here come from a man aged 35-49 years in good health.

This clonotype was detected only a few times. The chain couples TRBV5-1 to TRBJ2-7, with D possibly being TRBD2 (5 bases). The CDR3 totals 15 residues. Germline assignment: CDR1 SGHRS and CDR2 YFSETQ. V was trimmed by 4 bases and J by 3 bases, leaving 17 bases between them. The CDR3 protein is CASSLRASPIYEQYF. As DNA, the CDR3 is TGCGCCAGCAGCCTGAGGGCAAGCCCCATCTACGAGCAGTACTTC. Using reference TRBV5-1 and TRBJ2-7 for the parts outside the CDR3, the full variable domain is KAGVTQTPRYLIKTRGQQVTLSCSPISGHRSVSWYQQTPGQGLQFLFEYFSETQRNKGNFPGRFSGRQFSNSRSEMNVSTLELGDSALYLCASSLRASPIYEQYFGPGTRLTVT.

Ten or more counts support this clonotype. The gene calls are TRBV5-1 and TRBJ2-7, with 9 bases that match TRBD1. V lost 3 bases to trimming and J lost 4 bases; unmatched junction nucleotides: 5. The CDR3 has 14 amino acids. Germline CDR1 and CDR2: SGHRS and YFSETQ. The CDR3 spells CASSWGQGSYEQYF. The CDR3 DNA follows: TGCGCCAGCAGCTGGGGACAGGGAAGTTACGAGCAGTACTTC.

There are many counts of this clonotype. This chain connects TRBV5-1 to TRBJ1-1; D remains unclear. Trimming pared 2 bases from V and 0 bases from J, leaving 11 bases between. The germline V gene encodes CDR1 SGHRS and CDR2 YFSETQ. This CDR3 has 15 amino acids. CDR3 sequence reads: CASSFLPDMNTEAFF. In DNA form, the CDR3 reads TGCGCCAGCAGCTTTCTGCCCGACATGAACACTGAAGCTTTCTTT.

This clonotype has at least ten counts. This chain joins TRBV19 and TRBJ1-5, with D uncertain. The CDR3 is 12 amino acids. Trimming removed 9 bases at V and 7 bases at J, with 13 bases between. Germline V CDR1 and CDR2: LNHDA, SQIVND (reference sequence). The CDR3 DNA sequence: TGTGCCAGCTCTACTTATGGACAGCCCCAGCATTTT. This codes for CASSTYGQPQHF.

This clonotype was counted at least ten times. V gene TRBV4-1 combines with J gene TRBJ2-5; 8 bases agree with TRBD2. V gave up 3 bases and J gave up 1 base; unmatched junction bases: 13. The germline gives CDR1 MGHRA, CDR2 YSYEKL. The length of the CDR3 is 18 residues. CDR3 sequence (DNA): TGCGCCAGCAGCCAGGATCAAAAGCGGGGGACCTTCCAAGAGACCCAGTACTTC. This codes for CASSQDQKRGTFQETQYF.

This clonotype occurred many times. The chain is built from TRBV27 and TRBJ1-1; 9 bases fit TRBD1. The CDR3 totals 16 residues. Germline-derived CDR1 and CDR2 are MNHEY and SMNVEV (reference sequence). Trimming removed 2 bases from V and 0 bases from J; junction bases left unmatched: 4. Here the CDR3 DNA reads TGTGCCAGCAGTTTAGCGGGACAGGGCTTGAACACTGAAGCTTTCTTT. This gives the protein CASSLAGQGLNTEAFF.

This clonotype was picked up many times. The chain has TRBV5-1 and TRBJ2-7, with 7 bases fitting TRBD2. The CDR3 is 14 residues long. V shed 1 base and J 1 base; nucleotides not matched to a gene: 2. Germline V gene data show CDR1 as SGHRS and CDR2 as YFSETQ. The CDR3 DNA reads TGCGCCAGCAGCTTGTCGCGGGGGTCCTACGAGCAGTACTTC. Translation gives CASSLSRGSYEQYF.

There are many counts of this clonotype. The chain links TRBV5-1 to TRBJ2-7, with 13 bases identical to TRBD2. V trimming: 0 bases; J trimming: 2 bases; junction bases outside the gene matches: 2. The CDR3 loop spans 16 amino acids. The germline V gene has CDR1 SGHRS and CDR2 YFSETQ. This CDR3 reads CASSLVGTSGTYEQYF. CDR3 nucleotides: TGCGCCAGCAGCTTGGTGGGGACTAGCGGGACCTACGAGCAGTACTTC.

This clonotype was detected ten times or more. Written as DNA, the CDR3 is TGCAGTGCTTTTCTCACAGGGGAGCGCGGCTACACCTTC. It yields the protein CSAFLTGERGYTF. The chain is built from TRBV20-1 and TRBJ1-2; 7 bases are shared with TRBD1. Germline trimming cut 5 bases from V and 8 bases from J; bases unmatched to any gene: 11. CDR1 and CDR2 (germline): DFQATT, SNEGSKA (reference sequence). This CDR3 is built from 13 residues.

This clonotype was seen at least ten times. The rearrangement links TRBV20-1 to TRBJ2-2; TRBD1 agrees at 10 bases. Germline values: CDR1 DFQATT, CDR2 SNEGSKA (reference sequence). With V trimmed by 3 bases and J by 2 bases, 6 bases remained unmatched. The CDR3 has 16 residues. CDR3: CSASDRGRGNTGELFF. The CDR3 region has the DNA TGCAGTGCTAGCGACAGGGGGCGGGGAAACACCGGGGAGCTGTTTTTT.